The 16 T cell receptor beta chains reported below all come from one sample, sequenced in a study of cytomegalovirus exposure and HLA in healthy donors. PCR primers comprised 60 Vbeta and 13 Jbeta primers. The protocol was immunoSEQ multiplex PCR, while the TCRdb copy is restricted to in-frame clones and leaves out a portion. This sample has 80,000 to 100,000 clones, with around 81% found just once. The specimen sequenced was PBMCs. The origin of the receptors is a man between 35 and 55 years old in good health and CMV-seropositive.

This chain uses TRBV15 with TRBJ1-1; D not certain. Per the germline V gene, CDR1 is LNHNV and CDR2 is YYDKDF (reference sequence). The CDR3 is made up of 13 amino acids. Trimming removed 0 bases at V and 8 bases at J, with 10 bases between. CDR3 sequence (DNA): TGTGCCACCAGCAGAGATCGAGCCTCCGAAGCTTTCTTT. This codes for CATSRDRASEAFF.

The V and J genes are TRBV11-3 and TRBJ2-5, with TRBD2 as a possible D gene (5 bases). V gave up 2 bases and J gave up 5 bases, with 12 bases separating them. Per germline, CDR1 SGHNT and CDR2 YENEEA. The CDR3 has 14 amino acids. CDR3 bases: TGTGCCAGCAGCTTACGGGGTGGCAGCGAGACCCAGTACTTC. Protein: CASSLRGGSETQYF.

The chain recombines TRBV4-2 with TRBJ1-2, with D perhaps TRBD1 (5 bases). In germline, CDR1 is LGHNA, CDR2 YNFKEQ. The CDR3 runs 14 residues. V was trimmed by 2 bases and J by 5 bases, leaving 12 bases between them. The CDR3 loop is CASSQSIGGYGYTF. CDR3 coding DNA: TGTGCCAGCAGCCAATCGATCGGGGGGTATGGCTACACCTTC.

V and J are TRBV28 and TRBJ2-7, with TRBD1 identical over 8 bases. Germline V gene sequence: CDR1 MDHEN, CDR2 SYDVKM. The V segment lost 2 bases and the J segment 0 bases; nucleotides outside the gene matches: 3. The CDR3 is 15 residues long. CDR3 amino acids: CASSLGTGHSYEQYF. CDR3 DNA sequence: TGTGCCAGCAGTTTAGGGACAGGACACTCCTACGAGCAGTACTTC.

The rearrangement links TRBV10-3 to TRBJ2-1; 8 positions match TRBD2. CDR3 length: 15 amino acids. V shed 0 bases and J 3 bases; nucleotides not matched to a gene: 1. Germline CDR1 is ENHRY and CDR2 is SYGVKD. CDR3: CAISESREVYNEQFF. The CDR3 bases are TGTGCCATCAGTGAGTCGCGGGAGGTCTACAATGAGCAGTTCTTC.

The chain uses TRBV19 and TRBJ1-2, with unresolved D. The CDR3 sequence is 14 residues long. Germline V gene data show CDR1 as LNHDA and CDR2 as SQIVND (reference sequence). V gave up 0 bases and J gave up 7 bases, with 12 bases separating them. The CDR3 DNA follows: TGTGCCAGTAGTATAGATTCGCGGTCAGCTGGCTACACCTTC. Translated, it gives CASSIDSRSAGYTF.

This chain uses TRBV10-1 with TRBJ2-3; D not resolved. The germline V gene encodes CDR1 WNHNN and CDR2 SYGVQD (reference sequence). CDR3 length: 15 residues. Trimming removed 0 bases from V and 3 bases from J, with 10 bases in between. The chain's CDR3 is CASSESPAVTDTQYF. The CDR3, as DNA: TGCGCCAGCAGTGAGTCACCCGCGGTTACAGATACGCAGTATTTT.

V and J are TRBV11-2 and TRBJ2-1; D is possibly TRBD1 (7 bases). Trimming pared 2 bases from V and 8 bases from J, leaving 22 bases between. This CDR3 region has 17 residues. Germline V gene data show CDR1 as SGHAT and CDR2 as FQNNGV. CDR3 DNA: TGTGCCAGCAGCTTAATACTGGACAGGCCGGGAGTGGATGAGCAGTTCTTC. Protein: CASSLILDRPGVDEQFF.

As DNA, the CDR3 is TGTGCCGCTGGACGGACAAACTCTGGAAACACCATATATTTT. Its translation is CAAGRTNSGNTIYF. The chain couples TRBV19 to TRBJ1-3; D is possibly TRBD1 (5 bases). Per germline, CDR1 LNHDA and CDR2 SQIVND (reference sequence). This CDR3 has 14 residues. Deletions cut 11 bases from V and 0 bases from J, with 14 bases between.

The CDR3 loop reads CASSISGTSGRGTQYF. DNA of the CDR3: TGTGCCAGTAGTATTTCTGGGACTAGCGGGAGGGGGACCCAGTACTTC. The chain has TRBV19 and TRBJ2-5, with TRBD2 matching 16 bases. Germline CDR1 LNHDA, CDR2 SQIVND (reference sequence). After removal of 3 bases from V and 7 bases from J, the junction contained 5 bases not matched to a gene. CDR3 size: 16 residues.

This clone was found a few times. The chain links TRBV7-9 to TRBJ2-2, with unresolved D. V shed 3 bases and J shed 6 bases, with 11 bases lying between them. Germline values: CDR1 SEHNR, CDR2 FQNEAQ (reference sequence). This CDR3 is built from 14 residues. The CDR3 loop is CASSFQEAAGELFF. DNA for the CDR3: TGTGCCAGCAGCTTTCAAGAGGCGGCCGGGGAGCTGTTTTTT.

The chain joins TRBV2 to TRBJ2-5; D unclear. The assigned J gene may be wrong: the sequence end matches TRBJ2-7 better. Germline V gene sequence: CDR1 SNHLY, CDR2 FYNNEI. The length of the CDR3 is 12 residues. CDR3 DNA sequence: TGTGCCAGCAGTAGGCAGGCTTACGAGCAGTACTTC. Its protein is CASSRQAYEQYF.

The rearrangement uses TRBV5-4 and TRBJ2-7; a possible D gene is TRBD1 (5 bases). CDR1 and CDR2 from the germline V gene are SGHNT and YYREEE (reference sequence). Deletions cut 4 bases from V and 5 bases from J, with 13 bases between. This CDR3 contains 13 residues. The CDR3 sequence: CASSLTGAHEQYF. In nucleotides, the CDR3 is TGTGCCAGCAGCCTCACAGGCGCCCACGAGCAGTACTTC.

This rearrangement joins TRBV11-2 to TRBJ2-5; 11 bases agree with TRBD1. The CDR3 is made up of 15 amino acids. Trimming took 5 bases from V and 2 from J; bases not matched to a gene: 4. Germline CDR1 is SGHAT and CDR2 is FQNNGV. CDR3 amino acids: CASSRDRGVQETQYF. The CDR3 DNA reads as TGTGCCAGCAGCCGGGACAGGGGGGTGCAAGAGACCCAGTACTTC.

The chain employs TRBV2 and TRBJ1-5; 9 nucleotides align to TRBD1. Germline V gene sequence: CDR1 SNHLY, CDR2 FYNNEI. This CDR3 region has 14 residues. After removal of 5 bases from V and 9 bases from J, the junction contained 8 bases not matched to a gene. The CDR3 DNA reads as TGTGCCAGCAGTACGGGACAGGGATCACCGCCCCAGCATTTT. Encoded protein: CASSTGQGSPPQHF.

The CDR3: CSVAVSGGIANYGYTF. CDR3 nucleotide sequence: TGCAGCGTTGCTGTGTCAGGGGGTATAGCTAACTATGGCTACACCTTC. The V and J genes are TRBV29-1 and TRBJ1-2, with 7 nucleotides matching TRBD1. In germline, CDR1 is SQVTM, CDR2 ANQGSEA. The CDR3 runs 16 residues. V shed 4 bases, J shed 0 bases, and the junction held 11 bases outside the gene matches.